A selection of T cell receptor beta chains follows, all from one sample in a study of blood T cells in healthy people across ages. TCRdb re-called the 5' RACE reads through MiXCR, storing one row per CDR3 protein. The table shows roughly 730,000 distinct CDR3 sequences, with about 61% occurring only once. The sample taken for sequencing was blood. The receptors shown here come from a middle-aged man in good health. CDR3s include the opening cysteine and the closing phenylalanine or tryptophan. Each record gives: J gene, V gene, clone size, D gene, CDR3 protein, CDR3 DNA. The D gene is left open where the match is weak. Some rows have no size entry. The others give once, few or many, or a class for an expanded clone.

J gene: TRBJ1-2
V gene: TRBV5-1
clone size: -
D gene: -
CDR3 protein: CASSLEGRGGGYTF
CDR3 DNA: TGCGCCAGCAGCTTGGAGGGCAGGGGCGGCGGCTACACCTTC

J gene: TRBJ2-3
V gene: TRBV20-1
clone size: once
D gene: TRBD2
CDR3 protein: CSAEPGTSGRGTDTQYF
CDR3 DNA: TGCAGTGCTGAACCCGGGACTAGCGGGAGGGGGACAGATACGCAGTATTTT

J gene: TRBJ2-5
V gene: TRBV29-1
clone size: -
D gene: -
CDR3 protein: CSVGEMAAETQYF
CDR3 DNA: TGCAGCGTTGGGGAGATGGCGGCAGAGACCCAGTACTTC

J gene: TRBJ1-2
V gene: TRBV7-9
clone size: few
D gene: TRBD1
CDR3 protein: CASSVGTGGFNGYTF
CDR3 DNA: TGTGCCAGCAGCGTCGGGACAGGGGGATTTAATGGCTACACCTTC

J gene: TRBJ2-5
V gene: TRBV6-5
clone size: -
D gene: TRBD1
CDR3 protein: CASRNDRGQETQYF
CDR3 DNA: TGTGCCAGCAGAAATGACAGGGGGCAAGAGACCCAGTACTTC

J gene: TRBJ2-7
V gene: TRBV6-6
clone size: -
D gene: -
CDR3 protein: CASSFEGGTYEQYF
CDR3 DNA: TGTGCCAGCAGTTTCGAAGGCGGGACATACGAGCAGTACTTC

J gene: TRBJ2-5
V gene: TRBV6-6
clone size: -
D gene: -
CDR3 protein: CASSPPRRGWDQETQYF
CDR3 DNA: TGTGCCAGCAGTCCGCCACGGAGGGGATGGGACCAAGAGACCCAGTACTTC

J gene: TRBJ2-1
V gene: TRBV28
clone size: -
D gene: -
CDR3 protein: CATGDEQFF
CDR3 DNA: TGTGCCACAGGCGATGAGCAGTTCTTC

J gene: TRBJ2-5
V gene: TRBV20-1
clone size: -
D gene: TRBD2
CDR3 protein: CSAERTSGNQYGTQYF
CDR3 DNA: TGCAGTGCGGAACGGACTAGCGGGAACCAATACGGGACCCAGTACTTC

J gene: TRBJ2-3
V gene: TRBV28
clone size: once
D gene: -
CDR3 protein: CANSLRVPDTQYF
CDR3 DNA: TGTGCCAACAGCTTAAGGGTTCCAGATACGCAGTATTTT

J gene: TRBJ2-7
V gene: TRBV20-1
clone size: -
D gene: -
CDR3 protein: CSVRTKTYEQYF
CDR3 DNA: TGCAGTGTACGGACAAAGACCTACGAGCAGTACTTC

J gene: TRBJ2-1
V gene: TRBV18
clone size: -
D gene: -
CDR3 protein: CASSPKGTFYNEQFF
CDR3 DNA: TGTGCCAGCTCACCAAAAGGGACCTTCTACAATGAGCAGTTCTTC

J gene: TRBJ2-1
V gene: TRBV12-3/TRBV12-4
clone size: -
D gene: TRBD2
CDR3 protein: CASSSGTSGRDEQFF
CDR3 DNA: TGTGCCAGCAGTTCCGGGACTAGCGGGAGGGATGAGCAGTTCTTC

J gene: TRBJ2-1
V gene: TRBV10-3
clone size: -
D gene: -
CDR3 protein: CAISVAGGGSYNEQFF
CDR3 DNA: TGTGCCATCAGTGTGGCCGGGGGAGGCTCCTACAATGAGCAGTTCTTC

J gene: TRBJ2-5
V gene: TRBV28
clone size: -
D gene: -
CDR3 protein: CASSLRGYGTQYF
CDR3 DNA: TGTGCCAGCAGTCTCAGGGGTTACGGGACCCAGTACTTC

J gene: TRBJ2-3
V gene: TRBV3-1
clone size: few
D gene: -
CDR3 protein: CASSHQGGGTDTQYF
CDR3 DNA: TGTGCCAGCAGCCATCAGGGGGGGGGTACAGATACGCAGTATTTT

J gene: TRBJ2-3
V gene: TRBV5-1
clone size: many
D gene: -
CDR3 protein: CASSLTPTDTQYF
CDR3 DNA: TGCGCCAGCAGCTTGACCCCCACAGATACGCAGTATTTT

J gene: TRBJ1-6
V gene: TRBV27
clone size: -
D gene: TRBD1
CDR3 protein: CASSPGTGIRSPLHF
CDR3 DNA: TGTGCCAGCAGTCCCGGGACAGGGATTCGTTCACCCCTCCACTTT

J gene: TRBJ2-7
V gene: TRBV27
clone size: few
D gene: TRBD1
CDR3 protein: CASSLSWRQGIREQYF
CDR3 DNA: TGTGCCAGCAGTTTATCGTGGAGACAGGGGATTCGCGAGCAGTACTTC

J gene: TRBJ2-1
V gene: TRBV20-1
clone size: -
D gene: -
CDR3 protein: CSARESVRARNEQFF
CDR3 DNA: TGCAGTGCTAGAGAGTCGGTTCGGGCTCGCAATGAGCAGTTCTTC

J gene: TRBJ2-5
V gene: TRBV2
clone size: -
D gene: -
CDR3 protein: CASSDGSGRVGQYF
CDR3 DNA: TGTGCCAGCAGTGATGGCAGCGGCCGGGTCGGGCAGTACTTC

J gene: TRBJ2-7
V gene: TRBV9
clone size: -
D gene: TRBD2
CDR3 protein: CRPEPGGFNEQYF
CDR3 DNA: TGTCGGCCGGAGCCGGGGGGATTCAATGAGCAGTACTTC

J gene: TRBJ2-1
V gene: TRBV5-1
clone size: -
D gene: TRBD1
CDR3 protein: CASSLVRTGGYNEQFF
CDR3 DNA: TGCGCCAGCAGCTTGGTGAGGACAGGGGGCTACAATGAGCAGTTCTTC

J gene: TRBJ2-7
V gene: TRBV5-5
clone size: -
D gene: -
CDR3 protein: CASSSHRQSSYEQYF
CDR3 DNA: TGTGCCAGCAGCTCCCATAGACAGAGCTCCTACGAGCAGTACTTC

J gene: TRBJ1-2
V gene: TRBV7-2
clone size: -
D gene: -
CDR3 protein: CASSLPGQIYGYTF
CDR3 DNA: TGTGCCAGCAGCTTACCCGGACAGATCTATGGCTACACCTTC

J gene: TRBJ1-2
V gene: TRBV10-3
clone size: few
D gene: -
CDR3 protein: CAISEVVLLSGGVYVGYTF
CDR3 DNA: TGTGCCATCAGTGAGGTCGTCCTTTTGTCAGGTGGGGTTTATGTGGGCTACACCTTC

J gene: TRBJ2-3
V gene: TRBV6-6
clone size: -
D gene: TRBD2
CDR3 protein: CASSSPAQRGGPDTQYF
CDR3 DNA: TGTGCCAGCAGTTCCCCTGCCCAGCGGGGGGGGCCAGATACGCAGTATTTT

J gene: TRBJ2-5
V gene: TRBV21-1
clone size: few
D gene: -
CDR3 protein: CASSKTAIYQETQYF
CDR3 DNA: TGTGCCAGCAGCAAAACGGCGATTTACCAAGAGACCCAGTACTTC

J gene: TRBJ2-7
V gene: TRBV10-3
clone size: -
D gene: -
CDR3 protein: CAIGGIDRQKIYEQYF
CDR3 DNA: TGTGCCATCGGTGGCATCGACAGACAGAAAATCTACGAGCAGTACTTC

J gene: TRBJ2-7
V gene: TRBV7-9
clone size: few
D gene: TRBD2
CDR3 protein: CASSWEGEQYF
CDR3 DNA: TGTGCCAGCAGCTGGGAGGGCGAGCAGTACTTC

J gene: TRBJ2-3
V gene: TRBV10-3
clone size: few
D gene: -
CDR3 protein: CAISLGETGTDTQYF
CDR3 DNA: TGTGCCATCAGTCTAGGAGAGACAGGCACAGATACGCAGTATTTT

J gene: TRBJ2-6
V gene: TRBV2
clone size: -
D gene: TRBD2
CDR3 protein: CARGLAGAGANVLTF
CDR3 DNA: TGTGCCAGAGGACTAGCGGGGGCTGGGGCCAACGTCCTGACTTTC

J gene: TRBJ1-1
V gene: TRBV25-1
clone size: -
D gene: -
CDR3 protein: CASSIQGFAEAFF
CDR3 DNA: TGTGCCAGCAGTATTCAGGGGTTCGCTGAAGCTTTCTTT

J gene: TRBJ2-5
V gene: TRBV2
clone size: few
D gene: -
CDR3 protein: CARGRPNQETQYF
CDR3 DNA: TGTGCCAGGGGACGGCCAAACCAAGAGACCCAGTACTTC

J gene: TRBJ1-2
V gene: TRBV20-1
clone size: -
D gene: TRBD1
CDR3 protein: CSARDHGGSTGSNYGYTF
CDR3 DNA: TGCAGTGCTAGAGATCACGGGGGGTCGACAGGGTCTAACTATGGCTACACCTTC

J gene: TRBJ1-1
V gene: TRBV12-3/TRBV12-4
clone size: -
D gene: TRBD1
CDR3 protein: CASSLIRGQANTEAFF
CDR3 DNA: TGTGCCAGCAGTTTAATTCGGGGACAGGCCAACACTGAAGCTTTCTTT

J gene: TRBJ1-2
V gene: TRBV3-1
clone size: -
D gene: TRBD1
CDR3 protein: CASSQDRGQGYTF
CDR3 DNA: TGTGCCAGCAGCCAAGACAGGGGGCAGGGCTACACCTTC

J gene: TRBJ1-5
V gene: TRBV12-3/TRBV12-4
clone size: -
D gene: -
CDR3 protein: CASSPQNRDWQPQHF
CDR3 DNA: TGTGCCAGCAGCCCTCAGAACAGGGATTGGCAGCCCCAGCATTTT

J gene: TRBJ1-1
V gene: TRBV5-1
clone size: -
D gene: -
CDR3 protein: CASSLRALNTEAFF
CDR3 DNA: TGCGCCAGCAGCTTGAGAGCGTTGAACACTGAAGCTTTCTTT

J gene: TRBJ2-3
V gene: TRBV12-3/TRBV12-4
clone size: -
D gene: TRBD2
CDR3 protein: CASRGRGTGGEDTQYF
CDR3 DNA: TGTGCCAGCAGGGGGCGAGGCACGGGGGGTGAAGATACGCAGTATTTT

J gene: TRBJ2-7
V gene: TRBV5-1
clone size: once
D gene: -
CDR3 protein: CASSLEVGASYEQYF
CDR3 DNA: TGCGCCAGCAGCTTGGAAGTTGGGGCCAGCTACGAGCAGTACTTC

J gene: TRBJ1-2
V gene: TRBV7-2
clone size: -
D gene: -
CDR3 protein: CASSLGGDLGYGYTF
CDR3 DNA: TGTGCCAGCAGCTTAGGCGGAGACTTGGGCTATGGCTACACCTTC

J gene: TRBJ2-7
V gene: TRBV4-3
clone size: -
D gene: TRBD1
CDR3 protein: CASSQGTGAVYEQYF
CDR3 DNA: TGCGCCAGCAGCCAAGGGACAGGGGCCGTCTACGAGCAGTACTTC

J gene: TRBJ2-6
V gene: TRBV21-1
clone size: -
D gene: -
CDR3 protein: CASSILRGGYSGANVLTF
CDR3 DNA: TGTGCCAGCAGCATTCTCAGGGGAGGGTACTCTGGGGCCAACGTCCTGACTTTC

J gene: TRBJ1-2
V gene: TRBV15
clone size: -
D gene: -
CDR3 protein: CATSRDVRGYGYTF
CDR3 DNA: TGTGCCACCAGCAGAGATGTCAGGGGCTATGGCTACACCTTC

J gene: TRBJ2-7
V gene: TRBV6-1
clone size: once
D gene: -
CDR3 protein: CASSLKSGSRSYNEQYF
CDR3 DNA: TGTGCCAGCAGCCTCAAATCCGGGTCCCGCTCCTACAATGAGCAGTACTTC

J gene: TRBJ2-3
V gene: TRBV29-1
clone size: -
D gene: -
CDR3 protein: CSGYPPESTDTQYF
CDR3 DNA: TGCAGCGGTTACCCTCCCGAGTCCACGGATACGCAGTATTTT

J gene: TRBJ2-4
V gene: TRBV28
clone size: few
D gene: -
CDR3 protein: CAWGQGTGNIQYF
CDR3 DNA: TGTGCCTGGGGGCAGGGTACAGGAAACATTCAGTACTTC

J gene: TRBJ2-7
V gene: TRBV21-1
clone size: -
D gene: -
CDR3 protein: CASSSPRDSPYEQYF
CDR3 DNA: TGTGCCAGCAGCTCGCCCCGGGACAGTCCCTACGAGCAGTACTTC

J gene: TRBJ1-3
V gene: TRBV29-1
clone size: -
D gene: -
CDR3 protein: CSVSIAGAGGNTIYF
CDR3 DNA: TGCAGCGTTTCCATAGCAGGGGCTGGTGGAAACACCATATATTTT

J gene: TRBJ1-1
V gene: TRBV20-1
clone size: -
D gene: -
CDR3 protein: CSASIPSVHTEAFF
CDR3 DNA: TGCAGTGCTAGTATCCCCAGTGTGCACACTGAAGCTTTCTTT

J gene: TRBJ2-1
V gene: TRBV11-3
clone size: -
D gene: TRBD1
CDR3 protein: CASSLSLTGLANEQFF
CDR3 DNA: TGTGCCAGCAGCTTAAGTTTGACAGGGTTGGCCAATGAGCAGTTCTTC

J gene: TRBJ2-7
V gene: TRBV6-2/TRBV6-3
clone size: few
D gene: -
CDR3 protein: CASSSQDSPEQYF
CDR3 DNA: TGTGCCAGCAGTTCCCAGGACAGCCCCGAGCAGTACTTC